This T cell receptor (beta chain) was identified in a study of blood T cells in healthy people across ages. Study observations and caveats: Unknown CMV status may confound age-related changes in expanded clones.

For this clonotype: The antigen remains undetermined.

With a J-beta primer mix and a sample-barcoded 5' primer, a second PCR ran about 7 to 11 cycles. TCRdb processed the 5' RACE reads anew with MiXCR; each CDR3 protein has one entry. The table lists 650,000 to 800,000 distinct CDR3 sequences, around 50% of them singletons. Sequences were obtained from blood. This TCR derives from a woman at least 80 years old in good health.

Here the CDR3 DNA reads TGTGCCATCAGTGAGGATCGCGAAAAACTGTTTTTT. Amino acid sequence: CAISEDREKLFF. V is TRBV10-3 and J is TRBJ1-4; unclear D gene. The CDR3 runs to 12 residues. V was trimmed by 2 bases and J by 8 bases, leaving 6 bases between them. Germline CDR1 reads ENHRY; CDR2 reads SYGVKD.